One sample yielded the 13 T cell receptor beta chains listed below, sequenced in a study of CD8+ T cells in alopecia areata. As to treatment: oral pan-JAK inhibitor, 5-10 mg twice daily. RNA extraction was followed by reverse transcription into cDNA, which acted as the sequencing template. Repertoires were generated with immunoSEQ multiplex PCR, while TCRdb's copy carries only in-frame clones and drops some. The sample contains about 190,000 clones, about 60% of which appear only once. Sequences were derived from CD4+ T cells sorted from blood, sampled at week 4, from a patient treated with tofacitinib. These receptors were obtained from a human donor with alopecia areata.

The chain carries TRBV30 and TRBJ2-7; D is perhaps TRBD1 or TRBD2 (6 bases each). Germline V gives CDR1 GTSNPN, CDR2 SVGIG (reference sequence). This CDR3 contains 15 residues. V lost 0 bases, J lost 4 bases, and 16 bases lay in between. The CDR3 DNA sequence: TGTGCCTGGAGTGTAGGGGGGACTGCCTCGTACGAGCAGTACTTC. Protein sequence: CAWSVGGTASYEQYF.

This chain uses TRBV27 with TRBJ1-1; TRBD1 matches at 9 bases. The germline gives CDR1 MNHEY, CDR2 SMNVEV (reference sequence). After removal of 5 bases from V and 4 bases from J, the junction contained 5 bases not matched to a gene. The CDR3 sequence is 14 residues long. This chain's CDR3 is CASSRDREVTEAFF. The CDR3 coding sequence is TGTGCCAGCAGTAGGGACAGGGAGGTCACTGAAGCTTTCTTT.

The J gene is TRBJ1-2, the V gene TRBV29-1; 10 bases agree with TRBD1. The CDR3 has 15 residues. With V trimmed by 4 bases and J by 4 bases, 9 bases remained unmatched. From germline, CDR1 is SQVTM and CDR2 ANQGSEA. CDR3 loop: CSVAAGTGATYGYTF. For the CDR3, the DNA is TGCAGCGTTGCAGCCGGGACAGGGGCAACCTATGGCTACACCTTC.

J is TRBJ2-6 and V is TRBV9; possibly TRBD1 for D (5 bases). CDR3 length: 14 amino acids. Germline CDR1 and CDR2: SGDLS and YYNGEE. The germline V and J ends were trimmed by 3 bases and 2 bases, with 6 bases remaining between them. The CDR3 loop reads CASSGRAGANVLTF. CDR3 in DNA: TGTGCCAGCAGCGGCAGGGCTGGGGCCAACGTCCTGACTTTC.

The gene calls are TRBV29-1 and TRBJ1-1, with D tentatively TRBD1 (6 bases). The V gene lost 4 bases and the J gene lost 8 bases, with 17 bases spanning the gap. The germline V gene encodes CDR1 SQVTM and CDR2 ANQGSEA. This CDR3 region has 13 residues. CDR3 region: CSVAGTTREEAFF. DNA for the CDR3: TGCAGCGTTGCCGGGACAACAAGGGAGGAAGCTTTCTTT.

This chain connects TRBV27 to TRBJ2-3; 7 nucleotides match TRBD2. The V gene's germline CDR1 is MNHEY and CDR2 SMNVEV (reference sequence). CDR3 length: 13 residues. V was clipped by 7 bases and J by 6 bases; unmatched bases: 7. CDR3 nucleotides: TGTGCCAGCAAGCGGGATTTAGGGGATACGCAGTATTTT. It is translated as CASKRDLGDTQYF.

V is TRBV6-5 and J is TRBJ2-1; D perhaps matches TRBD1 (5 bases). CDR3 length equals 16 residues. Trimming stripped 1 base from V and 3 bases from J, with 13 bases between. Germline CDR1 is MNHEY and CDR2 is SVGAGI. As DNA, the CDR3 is TGTGCCAGCAGTTACTTTCCGGTTCAGGGCTACAATGAGCAGTTCTTC. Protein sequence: CASSYFPVQGYNEQFF.

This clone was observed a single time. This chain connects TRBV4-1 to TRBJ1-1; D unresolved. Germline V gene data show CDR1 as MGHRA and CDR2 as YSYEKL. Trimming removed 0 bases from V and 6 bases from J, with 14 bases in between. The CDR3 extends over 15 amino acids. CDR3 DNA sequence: TGCGCCAGCAGCCAAGATTTGTGGGGAACAGCTGAAGCTTTCTTT. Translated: CASSQDLWGTAEAFF.

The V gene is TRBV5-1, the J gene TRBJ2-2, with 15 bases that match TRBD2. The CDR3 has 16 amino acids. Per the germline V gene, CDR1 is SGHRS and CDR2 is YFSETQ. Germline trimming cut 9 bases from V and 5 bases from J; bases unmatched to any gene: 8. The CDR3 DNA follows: TGCGCCACCCGGACTAGCGGGAGGGCCAGGACCGGGGAGCTGTTTTTT. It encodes CATRTSGRARTGELFF.

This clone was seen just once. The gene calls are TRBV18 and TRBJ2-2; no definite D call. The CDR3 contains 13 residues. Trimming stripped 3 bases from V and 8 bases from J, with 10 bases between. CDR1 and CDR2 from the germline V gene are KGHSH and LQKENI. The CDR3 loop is CASSPVLLGELFF. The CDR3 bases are TGTGCCAGCTCACCGGTACTTCTTGGGGAGCTGTTTTTT.

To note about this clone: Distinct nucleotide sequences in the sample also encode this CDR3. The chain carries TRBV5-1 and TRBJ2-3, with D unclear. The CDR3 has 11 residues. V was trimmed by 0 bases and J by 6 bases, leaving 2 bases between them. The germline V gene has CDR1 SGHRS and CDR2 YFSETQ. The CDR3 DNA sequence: TGCGCCAGCAGCTTGGGCGATACGCAGTATTTT. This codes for CASSLGDTQYF. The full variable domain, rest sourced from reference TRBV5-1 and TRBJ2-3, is KAGVTQTPRYLIKTRGQQVTLSCSPISGHRSVSWYQQTPGQGLQFLFEYFSETQRNKGNFPGRFSGRQFSNSRSEMNVSTLELGDSALYLCASSLGDTQYFGPGTRLTVL.

CDR3 protein: CASSLGQTNTGELFF. The CDR3 DNA reads as TGTGCCAGCAGCTTGGGACAGACGAACACCGGGGAGCTGTTTTTT. The chain uses TRBV7-8 and TRBJ2-2; 7 bases fit TRBD1. The CDR3 sequence is 15 residues long. Germline V gives CDR1 SGHVS, CDR2 FQNEAQ. Losses at the gene ends were 3 bases for V and 0 bases for J; bases not matched to a gene: 1.

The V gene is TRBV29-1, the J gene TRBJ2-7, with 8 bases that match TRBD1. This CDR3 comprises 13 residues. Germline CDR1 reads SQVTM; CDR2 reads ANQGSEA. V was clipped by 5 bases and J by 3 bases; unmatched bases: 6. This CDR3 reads CSVRSDRVYEQYF. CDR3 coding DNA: TGCAGCGTTAGGTCGGACAGGGTCTACGAGCAGTACTTC.